This is a list of T cell receptor beta chains from one sample in a study of T cells in Graves' hyperthyroidism and ophthalmopathy. TCRdb used MiXCR to reprocess the multiplex PCR reads, holding one entry per CDR3 protein. This table holds 340,000 or so distinct CDR3 sequences, roughly 23% found once. What was sequenced was blood. The receptors come from a woman between 50 and 59 years old with Graves' hyperthyroidism. Each CDR3 is given with its conserved first and last residue. The D gene is left open where the match is weak. Clone size is not always given. Where it is, it says once, few, many or a class for expanded clones.

CDR3aa	CDR3nt	j_gene	abundance	v_gene	d_gene
CASSTWTGRNEKLFF	TGTGCCAGCAGTACCTGGACAGGCCGTAATGAAAAACTGTTTTTT	TRBJ1-4	-	TRBV6-2/TRBV6-3	TRBD1
CASSARRRGSEQYF	TGTGCCAGCAGCGCGAGACGTAGGGGGTCTGAGCAGTACTTC	TRBJ2-7	many	TRBV12-3/TRBV12-4	-
CASSLMGGSSYNEQFF	TGTGCCAGCAGCCTGATGGGGGGTAGCTCCTACAATGAGCAGTTCTTC	TRBJ2-1	-	TRBV9	-
CASSQGVRSTDTQYF	TGTGCCAGCAGCCAAGGGGTTAGGTCCACAGATACGCAGTATTTT	TRBJ2-3	-	TRBV3-1	-
CASSFTGTTEKLFF	TGTGCCAGCAGCTTCACCGGGACGACTGAAAAACTGTTTTTT	TRBJ1-4	-	TRBV11-2	-
CASSFTGTGANVLTF	TGTGCCAGCAGCTTCACAGGGACCGGGGCCAACGTCCTGACTTTC	TRBJ2-6	many	TRBV11-2	-
CASSFLLNKGSPNTEAFF	TGTGCCAGCAGCTTTCTCCTCAACAAGGGGTCTCCGAACACTGAAGCTTTCTTT	TRBJ1-1	many	TRBV13	-
CSAPGHLGLATLLYNEQFF	TGCAGTGCCCCGGGACACCTCGGACTAGCGACTCTCCTTTACAATGAGCAGTTCTTC	TRBJ2-1	-	TRBV20-1	TRBD2
CAWSVRTVNEKLFF	TGTGCCTGGAGTGTCAGGACAGTTAATGAAAAACTGTTTTTT	TRBJ1-4	many	TRBV30	-
CASSEALLYNEQFF	TGTGCCAGCAGTGAAGCCCTTCTCTACAATGAGCAGTTCTTC	TRBJ2-1	once	TRBV2	-
CATRAGLTREEQYF	TGTGCTACTCGGGCGGGACTGACCAGGGAGGAGCAGTACTTC	TRBJ2-7	many	TRBV6-1	-
CASSPGYSRGETQYF	TGTGCCAGCAGCCCGGGTTATAGTCGCGGGGAGACCCAGTACTTC	TRBJ2-5	many	TRBV7-2	-
CASSLRGGAGTDTQYF	TGCGCCAGCAGCTTGAGAGGGGGCGCAGGCACAGATACGCAGTATTTT	TRBJ2-3	many	TRBV5-1	TRBD1
CASSLTGTSIETQYF	TGTGCCAGCAGCTTAACCGGGACTAGCATAGAGACCCAGTACTTC	TRBJ2-5	few	TRBV7-8	TRBD2
CASSPGQGLAHEQYF	TGTGCCAGCAGCCCCGGGCAGGGGCTTGCCCACGAGCAGTACTTC	TRBJ2-7	-	TRBV5-5	-
CASSYTGGGSGNTIYF	TGTGCCAGCAGCTATACAGGGGGAGGCTCTGGAAACACCATATATTTT	TRBJ1-3	many	TRBV7-2	TRBD1
CASSPRGAGANVLTF	TGTGCCAGCAGCCCGCGAGGGGCTGGGGCCAACGTCCTGACTTTC	TRBJ2-6	few	TRBV6-1	-
CASKDTFGTGSYEQYF	TGTGCCAGTAAAGATACGTTCGGGACAGGGTCCTACGAGCAGTACTTC	TRBJ2-7	-	TRBV19	TRBD1
CSVRRDELNTEAFF	TGCAGCGTTCGGCGGGACGAGTTGAACACTGAAGCTTTCTTT	TRBJ1-1	-	TRBV29-1	-
CASSLTMGPSTQYF	TGTGCCAGCAGCCTCACTATGGGACCGTCGACGCAGTATTTT	TRBJ2-3	-	TRBV12-3/TRBV12-4	-
CASRPRGRATGELFF	TGTGCCAGCCGGCCGCGGGGGCGGGCGACCGGGGAGCTGTTTTTT	TRBJ2-2	few	TRBV19	-
CASPGQGRNTGELFF	TGCGCCAGCCCCGGACAGGGACGGAACACCGGGGAGCTGTTTTTT	TRBJ2-2	many	TRBV10-1	TRBD1
CASSLARGQFF	TGTGCCAGCAGCTTAGCACGTGGGCAGTTCTTC	TRBJ2-1	many	TRBV11-2	-
CASSPGTGGTNEKLFF	TGCGCCAGCAGTCCCGGGACAGGGGGAACTAATGAAAAACTGTTTTTT	TRBJ1-4	many	TRBV5-1	TRBD1
CASSQGAANTGELFF	TGTGCCAGTAGTCAGGGGGCCGCGAACACCGGGGAGCTGTTTTTT	TRBJ2-2	-	TRBV19	TRBD1
CASSMAGQPYGYTF	TGTGCCAGTAGTATGGCGGGACAGCCATATGGCTACACCTTC	TRBJ1-2	few	TRBV19	TRBD1
CASSLGYTGNEQFF	TGTGCCAGCAGCTTAGGGTACACAGGGAATGAGCAGTTCTTC	TRBJ2-1	many	TRBV11-2	-
CSARWRGADTQYF	TGCAGTGCCCGGTGGAGGGGGGCAGATACGCAGTATTTT	TRBJ2-3	-	TRBV20-1	-
CSARLRGGEAKNIQYF	TGCAGTGCTAGATTGCGGGGGGGTGAGGCCAAAAACATTCAGTACTTC	TRBJ2-4	few	TRBV20-1	TRBD2
CSVRRLGTKNEKLFF	TGCAGCGTTCGCCGTTTGGGGACGAAAAATGAAAAACTGTTTTTT	TRBJ1-4	-	TRBV29-1	-
CTISEEGNTEAFF	TGTACCATCAGTGAAGAAGGGAACACTGAAGCTTTCTTT	TRBJ1-1	-	TRBV10-3	-
CASSPSVRNTIYF	TGTGCCAGCAGCCCCTCCGTCCGAAACACCATATATTTT	TRBJ1-3	many	TRBV11-2	-
CSAGGSVNEQFF	TGCAGTGCTGGAGGGTCGGTCAATGAGCAGTTCTTC	TRBJ2-1	-	TRBV20-1	-
CASSEWERGTNYGYTF	TGTGCCAGCAGTGAATGGGAGCGAGGAACCAACTATGGCTACACCTTC	TRBJ1-2	many	TRBV6-1	-
CASSLGPGLAGGETQYF	TGCGCCAGCAGCTTGGGCCCCGGATTAGCGGGCGGGGAGACCCAGTACTTC	TRBJ2-5	-	TRBV5-1	TRBD2
CASSRPGQFLNEQFF	TGTGCCAGCAGCCGGCCGGGACAGTTTTTGAATGAGCAGTTCTTC	TRBJ2-1	-	TRBV7-9	TRBD1
CASRQDRAPYEQYF	TGTGCCAGCAGACAGGACAGGGCCCCCTACGAGCAGTACTTC	TRBJ2-7	-	TRBV6-1	TRBD1
CASSRPGTGRHEQFF	TGTGCCAGCAGCCGACCCGGGACAGGGCGCCATGAGCAGTTCTTC	TRBJ2-1	many	TRBV3-1	TRBD1
CASSRQSTGELFF	TGTGCCAGCAGTCGACAGTCCACCGGGGAGCTGTTTTTT	TRBJ2-2	many	TRBV12-3/TRBV12-4	-
CASQDGEAKNIQYF	TGTGCCAGCCAGGATGGGGAGGCCAAAAACATTCAGTACTTC	TRBJ2-4	many	TRBV2	-
CASSSPGGSYNEQFF	TGTGCCAGCAGTTCCCCGGGAGGCTCCTACAATGAGCAGTTCTTC	TRBJ2-1	-	TRBV28	TRBD2
CASSFQRDLPYEQYF	TGTGCCAGCAGCTTCCAGCGGGACCTCCCCTACGAGCAGTACTTC	TRBJ2-7	-	TRBV5-5	TRBD2
CSAREPGRKETQYF	TGCAGTGCTAGAGAGCCCGGCAGGAAAGAGACCCAGTACTTC	TRBJ2-5	few	TRBV20-1	-
CASSPLGKISGNTIYF	TGTGCCAGCTCACCGTTAGGCAAAATCTCTGGAAACACCATATATTTT	TRBJ1-3	many	TRBV18	-
CASSAGQGPPNEQFF	TGTGCCAGCAGCGCCGGACAGGGCCCTCCCAATGAGCAGTTCTTC	TRBJ2-1	few	TRBV9	TRBD1
CASSLGLSRTEAFF	TGTGCCAGCAGCCTGGGTCTGTCGCGCACTGAAGCTTTCTTT	TRBJ1-1	-	TRBV5-6	-
CASSRQSGELFF	TGTGCCAGCAGCCGACAATCCGGGGAGCTGTTTTTT	TRBJ2-2	-	TRBV2	-
CASSRTGEGWEKLFF	TGTGCCAGCAGTCGGACAGGGGAAGGATGGGAAAAACTGTTTTTT	TRBJ1-4	few	TRBV27	TRBD1
CASKRSYNSPLHF	TGTGCCAGCAAACGGTCCTATAATTCACCCCTCCACTTT	TRBJ1-6	many	TRBV28	-
CASSPGRRSSYEQYF	TGCGCCAGCAGCCCTGGGAGGAGGAGCTCCTACGAGCAGTACTTC	TRBJ2-7	many	TRBV5-1	-
CASSLRGVRSDTQYF	TGTGCCAGCAGTTTAAGGGGGGTAAGGTCAGATACGCAGTATTTT	TRBJ2-3	many	TRBV27	-
CVSSGLGDNEQFF	TGCGTCAGCAGTGGTCTCGGGGACAATGAGCAGTTCTTC	TRBJ2-1	many	TRBV5-1	-
CASSQPGQGRAGELFF	TGCGCCAGCAGCCAACCGGGACAGGGGCGTGCCGGGGAGCTGTTTTTT	TRBJ2-2	-	TRBV4-1	TRBD1
CSVARGDEQFF	TGCAGCGTAGCCAGGGGGGATGAGCAGTTCTTC	TRBJ2-1	few	TRBV29-1	-
CASSITTGQGKREQYF	TGCGCCAGCAGCATAACTACGGGACAGGGTAAACGGGAGCAGTACTTC	TRBJ2-7	many	TRBV5-1	TRBD1
CASSLGQAPYEQYF	TGTGCCAGCAGTTTGGGACAGGCCCCCTACGAGCAGTACTTC	TRBJ2-7	many	TRBV28	TRBD1
CSARDRDREETQYF	TGCAGTGCTAGAGATCGGGACAGGGAGGAGACCCAGTACTTC	TRBJ2-5	many	TRBV20-1	TRBD1
CASSRTSGSFDTQYF	TGTGCCAGCAGCCGGACTAGCGGGAGTTTTGATACGCAGTATTTT	TRBJ2-3	many	TRBV7-9	TRBD2
CASYFRLGQGGQGYTF	TGTGCCAGCTACTTCCGCTTGGGACAGGGGGGTCAAGGCTACACCTTC	TRBJ1-2	-	TRBV6-1	TRBD1